This T cell receptor beta chain was recorded in a study of T cells after yellow fever vaccination. Study-wide results and limits: Re-detected after boosting: most primary clones, about 96% of CD4 and 88% of CD8.

Trimming cost V 3 bases and J 10 bases, with 11 bases left between them. The length of the CDR3 is 12 residues. Germline-derived CDR1 and CDR2 are SGDLS and YYNGEE. This clonotype was seen a handful of times. The antigen remains undetermined. It was through 5'RACE template switching that TCR cDNA was made, with a universal primer site and UMIs added. From the 5' RACE reads, TCRdb called clonotypes with MiXCR, one entry per CDR3 protein. The table lists approximately 340,000 distinct CDR3 sequences, approximately 9% of them singletons. The genes are TRBV9 and TRBJ2-1, with a weak D call TRBD1 (5 bases). This material consisted of PBMCs, taken on the day of the first yellow fever vaccination. The receptor was isolated from a man aged 18 to 29 who received the YFV17D yellow fever vaccine. The CDR3 DNA reads as TGTGCCAGCAGCGCACAGTCAGGGGAGCAGTTCTTC. It codes for CASSAQSGEQFF.